This passage covers 23 T cell receptor beta chains from one sample sequenced in a study of a mutant IDH1 vaccine in newly diagnosed glioma. The table came from immunoSEQ multiplex PCR; TCRdb's copy has only in-frame clones and leaves some out. Of more than 55,000 clones detected, about 81% appear once; the ten largest clones hold about 8.8%. Time point indicated: week 23, last vaccination. Mutant IDH1 20-mer peptide, at 300 ug, made up each vaccine dose, with topical imiquimod. These receptors have no known antigen. The starting material was PBMCs, obtained from a glioma patient whose treatment included an IDH1 peptide vaccine. Receptors originate from a woman aged 40 to 50 with glioma. Some clones in this sample may be carry-over from other donors' samples.

The CDR3 coding sequence is TGCACCAGCAGTAAGGGCCGCCCGGTCGGGTTT. Encoded protein: CTSSKGRPVGF. The gene calls are TRBV1 and TRBJ1-5. TRBV1 has pseudogene status. The CDR3 sequence is 11 residues long.

The chain employs TRBV6-5 and TRBJ2-7; TRBD2 agrees at 14 bases. The CDR3 consists of 16 residues. V gave up 0 bases and J gave up 3 bases; unmatched junction bases: 1. The germline V gene has CDR1 MNHEY and CDR2 SVGAGI. CDR3 protein: CASSYSGLAGDYEQYF. CDR3 sequence (DNA): TGTGCCAGCAGTTACTCGGGACTAGCGGGGGACTACGAGCAGTACTTC.

This chain joins TRBV29-1 and TRBJ1-2, with TRBD1 matching over 8 bases. In germline, CDR1 is SQVTM, CDR2 ANQGSEA. The CDR3 covers 12 residues. The V and J ends lost 5 bases and 8 bases, in that order; junction bases with no gene match: 7. CDR3 loop: CSVFRTGSGYTF. The CDR3 region has the DNA TGCAGCGTTTTCCGGACAGGGAGCGGCTACACCTTC.

In its sample, this clone was seen a few times. The chain recombines TRBV12-5 with TRBJ1-5; the D gene is possibly TRBD1 (6 bases). CDR1 and CDR2 (germline): LGHNT, FRNRAP. There are 15 residues in the CDR3. The V and J ends lost 4 bases and 4 bases respectively, with 14 bases between them. CDR3 in amino acids: CASGSPEGGNQPQHF. The CDR3 nucleotides read TGTGCTAGTGGTTCTCCAGAGGGGGGAAATCAGCCCCAGCATTTT.

This clone has only a few counts. The rearrangement links TRBV18 to TRBJ1-2, with D perhaps matching TRBD1 (6 bases). The germline CDR1 and CDR2 sequences are KGHSH and LQKENI. The V end was cut by 3 bases, the J end by 3 bases, with 8 bases between. The length of the CDR3 is 13 residues. The CDR3 DNA follows: TGTGCCAGCTCACCGTACAGGGACTATGGCTACACCTTC. Encoded protein: CASSPYRDYGYTF.

The sample holds a few counts of this clone. The chain couples TRBV7-9 to TRBJ1-6, with 7 bases matching TRBD1. The germline gives CDR1 SEHNR, CDR2 FQNEAQ (reference sequence). The CDR3 loop spans 16 amino acids. V was clipped by 6 bases and J by 7 bases; unmatched bases: 12. The CDR3 protein is CASSPPTGWENSPLHF. The CDR3 DNA sequence: TGTGCCAGCAGTCCACCGACAGGGTGGGAGAATTCACCCCTCCACTTT.

The chain links TRBV7-6 to TRBJ2-2; 8 bases line up with TRBD2. The CDR3 length is 17 residues. Per the germline V gene, CDR1 is SGHVS and CDR2 is FNYEAQ. Germline trimming cut 5 bases from V and 0 bases from J; bases unmatched to any gene: 8. CDR3 in DNA: TGTGCCAGCAGCCCTCCGTCACTAGCGGCGAACACCGGGGAGCTGTTTTTT. It yields the protein CASSPPSLAANTGELFF.

The chain joins TRBV5-6 to TRBJ2-1; 8 positions match TRBD2. The CDR3 has 14 amino acids. The V gene end was trimmed by 6 bases and the J gene end by 5 bases; junction bases not matched to a gene: 7. CDR1 is SGHDT and CDR2 is YYEEEE in the germline V gene. DNA for the CDR3: TGTGCCAGCACCTCGGGAGGGCCCCACAATGAGCAGTTCTTC. It encodes CASTSGGPHNEQFF. The full variable domain, in which reference TRBV5-6 and TRBJ2-1 provide the parts outside the CDR3, is DAGVTQSPTHLIKTRGQQVTLRCSPKSGHDTVSWYQQALGQGPQFIFQYYEEEERQRGNFPDRFSGHQFPNYSSELNVNALLLGDSALYLCASTSGGPHNEQFFGPGTRLTVL.

This chain links TRBV2 with TRBJ2-7; 9 bases agree with TRBD2. The V segment lost 6 bases and the J segment 1 base; nucleotides outside the gene matches: 4. CDR1 is SNHLY, CDR2 FYNNEI, per germline. The CDR3 totals 14 residues. The chain's CDR3 is CASRVAGGSYEQYF. In DNA form, the CDR3 reads TGTGCCAGCAGGGTGGCGGGGGGGTCCTACGAGCAGTACTTC. Complete variable domain (other parts from reference TRBV2 and TRBJ2-7): EPEVTQTPSHQVTQMGQEVILRCVPISNHLYFYWYRQILGQKVEFLVSFYNNEISEKSEIFDDQFSVERPDGSNFTLKIRSTKLEDSAMYFCASRVAGGSYEQYFGPGTRLTVT.

The chain carries TRBV29-1 and TRBJ1-3; tentatively, D is TRBD1 (6 bases). The CDR3 covers 13 residues. The V end lost 3 bases, the J end lost 4 bases, and 10 bases lay between the germline ends. Looked up from germline, CDR1 is SQVTM and CDR2 is ANQGSEA. CDR3 residues: CSVEGDRGNTIYF. The CDR3 bases are TGCAGCGTTGAGGGAGACAGGGGAAACACCATATATTTT.

The V and J genes are TRBV10-3 and TRBJ2-2; 10 positions agree with TRBD1. Germline V lookup: CDR1 ENHRY, CDR2 SYGVKD. The CDR3 extends over 15 amino acids. With V trimmed by 10 bases and J by 2 bases, 7 bases remained unmatched. CDR3 loop: CATTGTGANTGELFF. CDR3 nucleotides: TGTGCCACCACCGGGACAGGGGCTAACACCGGGGAGCTGTTTTTT.

The rearrangement links TRBV5-1 to TRBJ2-7; no firm D call. Trimming cost V 4 bases and J 0 bases, with 11 bases left between them. The CDR3 extends over 14 amino acids. Germline CDR1 reads SGHRS; CDR2 reads YFSETQ. In nucleotides, the CDR3 is TGCGCCAGCAGCCAGAACAGTGCCTCCTACGAGCAGTACTTC. The encoded protein is CASSQNSASYEQYF. The full variable domain, in which reference TRBV5-1 and TRBJ2-7 provide the parts outside the CDR3, is KAGVTQTPRYLIKTRGQQVTLSCSPISGHRSVSWYQQTPGQGLQFLFEYFSETQRNKGNFPGRFSGRQFSNSRSEMNVSTLELGDSALYLCASSQNSASYEQYFGPGTRLTVT.

The rearrangement links TRBV5-4 to TRBJ2-7, with D maybe TRBD2 (6 bases). Per germline, CDR1 SGHNT and CDR2 YYREEE (reference sequence). The V gene lost 4 bases and the J gene lost 7 bases, with 15 bases spanning the gap. The CDR3 is 13 amino acids. This CDR3 is CASSQPARGEQYF. In nucleotides, the CDR3 is TGTGCCAGCAGCCAACCGGCCCGGGGGGAGCAGTACTTC.

The chain recombines TRBV6-5 with TRBJ2-1; no firm D call. V was trimmed by 7 bases and J by 6 bases, leaving 13 bases between them. The germline V gene encodes CDR1 MNHEY and CDR2 SVGAGI. The CDR3 loop spans 13 amino acids. CDR3 protein: CASTTTLGNEQFF. The CDR3, as DNA: TGTGCCAGCACCACCACCCTTGGCAATGAGCAGTTCTTC.

The gene calls are TRBV9 and TRBJ2-3; D might be TRBD1 (6 bases). The CDR3 runs to 15 residues. The germline CDR1 and CDR2 sequences are SGDLS and YYNGEE. With 3 bases removed from V and 0 bases from J, the gap between germline ends came to 11 bases. The CDR3 reads CASSGLQGSTDTQYF. The CDR3 coding sequence is TGTGCCAGCAGCGGACTACAGGGAAGCACAGATACGCAGTATTTT.

The chain combines TRBV27 with TRBJ1-2; tentative D call: TRBD1 (5 bases). CDR1 and CDR2 from the germline V gene are MNHEY and SMNVEV (reference sequence). The ends were cut back, 5 bases at V and 5 bases at J, with 15 bases in the middle. CDR3 length equals 14 residues. This CDR3 reads CASSPGTKWYGYTF. The CDR3 coding sequence is TGTGCCAGCAGTCCAGGGACGAAATGGTATGGCTACACCTTC.

The V and J genes are TRBV6-1 and TRBJ2-7, with 10 nucleotides matching TRBD2. The trim removed 0 bases at V and 0 bases at J, leaving 8 bases unmatched. Germline V lookup: CDR1 MNHNS, CDR2 SASEGT. This CDR3 is 18 amino acids long. CDR3 protein: CASSEAIGLAVLSYEQYF. Here the CDR3 DNA reads TGTGCCAGCAGTGAAGCAATTGGACTAGCGGTACTCTCCTACGAGCAGTACTTC.

The rearrangement links TRBV11-2 to TRBJ2-7; D is undetermined. This CDR3 is 11 amino acids long. Trimming removed 3 bases at V and 5 bases at J, with 5 bases between. Germline loops: CDR1 SGHAT, CDR2 FQNNGV. In DNA form, the CDR3 reads TGTGCCAGCAGCTTGGAAAACGAGCAGTACTTC. Encoded protein: CASSLENEQYF.

J is TRBJ1-1 and V is TRBV18, with D possibly matching TRBD1 (5 bases). The CDR3 runs to 15 residues. The V gene lost 3 bases and the J gene lost 0 bases, with 11 bases spanning the gap. Germline CDR1 KGHSH, CDR2 LQKENI. The CDR3 bases are TGTGCCAGCTCACCGAAGGCAGGGCTGAACACTGAAGCTTTCTTT. This encodes CASSPKAGLNTEAFF.

The chain uses TRBV30 and TRBJ1-4; maybe TRBD1 (5 bases). Germline-derived CDR1 and CDR2 are GTSNPN and SVGIG (reference sequence). The V gene lost 1 base and the J gene lost 4 bases, with 10 bases spanning the gap. The CDR3 totals 14 residues. CDR3 residues: CAWSEGQGNEKLFF. CDR3 bases: TGTGCCTGGAGTGAGGGGCAGGGTAATGAAAAACTGTTTTTT.

The sample holds one count of this clone. The chain recombines TRBV30 with TRBJ2-1; D is tentatively TRBD1 or TRBD2 (5 bases each). V lost 5 bases and J 8 bases, leaving 22 bases between the germline ends. Per germline, CDR1 GTSNPN and CDR2 SVGIG (reference sequence). The CDR3 totals 15 residues. DNA of the CDR3: TGTGCCTGGCAGGAGGACACCAGGGCGAGCTATGAGCAGTTCTTC. Protein product: CAWQEDTRASYEQFF.

This chain joins TRBV29-1 and TRBJ1-2; a weak D match, TRBD1 (6 bases). Trimming stripped 6 bases from V and 3 bases from J, with 17 bases between. The CDR3 is made up of 14 amino acids. Germline V lookup: CDR1 SQVTM, CDR2 ANQGSEA. The CDR3 is CSVLHRAGDYGYTF. The CDR3 DNA sequence: TGCAGCGTCCTCCACAGGGCGGGTGACTATGGCTACACCTTC.

The CDR3 sequence: CASRRGASRGNTEAFF. The DNA of the CDR3 is TGCGCCAGCAGACGGGGGGCATCCAGGGGGAACACTGAAGCTTTCTTT. The chain has TRBV5-1 and TRBJ1-1; D possibly corresponds to TRBD1 (6 bases). The CDR3 spans 16 residues. The germline V gene encodes CDR1 SGHRS and CDR2 YFSETQ. The V end lost 5 bases, the J end lost 1 base, and 18 bases lay between the germline ends.